These 29 T cell receptor beta chains share one sample of origin, sequenced in a study of T cell changes during pregnancy in multiple sclerosis. The protocol was immunoSEQ multiplex PCR, while the TCRdb copy is restricted to in-frame clones and leaves out a portion. The sample has tens of thousands of clones; 80% to 95% are singletons. This specimen consisted of peripheral blood, obtained in the first trimester of pregnancy. All receptors come from a female donor with multiple sclerosis, enrolled in a pregnancy study.

The chain couples TRBV5-5 to TRBJ2-7; a weak D match, TRBD1 (5 bases). V was pared by 3 bases and J by 6 bases, with 16 bases between. This CDR3 has 14 residues. The germline gives CDR1 SGHKS, CDR2 YYEKEE (reference sequence). Here the CDR3 reads CASSSWQGYLEQYF. CDR3 DNA: TGTGCCAGCAGCTCCTGGCAGGGTTACCTCGAGCAGTACTTC.

This chain joins TRBV4-1 and TRBJ1-1, with D hard to call. Germline CDR1 and CDR2: MGHRA and YSYEKL. The CDR3 contains 20 residues. The germline V and J ends were trimmed by 0 bases and 1 base, with 24 bases remaining between them. For the CDR3, the DNA is TGCGCCAGCAGCCAAGATCGGGTATTAGTAGGCGACCGAAAGAACACTGAAGCTTTCTTT. As protein: CASSQDRVLVGDRKNTEAFF.

The chain carries TRBV6-5 and TRBJ2-5, with 7 bases matching TRBD2. The J segment lost 5 bases and the V segment lost 0 bases, leaving 6 bases of the junction unmatched. In germline, CDR1 is MNHEY, CDR2 SVGAGI. The CDR3 is 15 residues long. The chain's CDR3 is CASSYSLYGGETQYF. The CDR3 bases are TGTGCCAGCAGTTACTCGCTGTACGGGGGGGAGACCCAGTACTTC.

J is TRBJ2-1 and V is TRBV5-1, with a weak D call TRBD1 (6 bases). V lost 4 bases, J lost 0 bases, and 11 bases lay in between. The CDR3 has 15 residues. Germline CDR1 is SGHRS and CDR2 is YFSETQ. In nucleotides, the CDR3 is TGCGCCAGCAGCCACGGCAGGGGCTCCTACAATGAGCAGTTCTTC. Its translation: CASSHGRGSYNEQFF.

The gene calls are TRBV6-1 and TRBJ1-5, with TRBD1 matching over 10 bases. Trimming at V came to 7 bases and at J to 5 bases, leaving 5 bases not matched to a gene. The germline gives CDR1 MNHNS, CDR2 SASEGT. The CDR3 sequence is 14 residues long. The CDR3 protein is CASIWDRGDQPQHF. In nucleotides, the CDR3 is TGTGCCAGCATTTGGGACAGGGGAGATCAGCCCCAGCATTTT.

The CDR3: CASSPTRPGFHGYTF. The CDR3 coding sequence is TGTGCCAGTAGCCCGACCCGGCCAGGGTTCCATGGCTACACCTTC. The chain has TRBV19 and TRBJ1-2; D is perhaps TRBD1 (5 bases). CDR1 LNHDA and CDR2 SQIVND come from the germline V gene (reference sequence). V lost 6 bases, J lost 6 bases, and 20 bases lay in between. The CDR3 contains 15 residues.

The CDR3 nucleotides are TGTGCCAGCTCACCAGTGGCAGGGTATGATGCTCAGCCCCAGCATTTT. As protein: CASSPVAGYDAQPQHF. The chain links TRBV18 to TRBJ1-5, with D possibly TRBD1 on 5 matching bases. In germline, CDR1 is KGHSH, CDR2 LQKENI. CDR3 length: 16 amino acids. Trimming removed 2 bases from V and 6 bases from J, with 17 bases in between.

V usage is TRBV6-5 and J usage is TRBJ2-5; 7 bases fit TRBD2. J lost 5 bases, V lost 1 base, and 10 bases had no gene match. The CDR3 covers 16 residues. The germline CDR1 and CDR2 sequences are MNHEY and SVGAGI. The CDR3 region has the DNA TGTGCCAGCAGTTACTTTCGCGGGGGAGGGTCGGAGACCCAGTACTTC. As protein: CASSYFRGGGSETQYF.

The chain is built from TRBV18 and TRBJ2-5; TRBD1 matches at 8 bases. This CDR3 has 17 amino acids. Germline CDR1 reads KGHSH; CDR2 reads LQKENI. V shed 3 bases and J 4 bases; nucleotides not matched to a gene: 13. The CDR3 DNA reads TGTGCCAGCTCACCGATCGGTCCCAGGGGGCTTGGAGAGACCCAGTACTTC. Its protein product is CASSPIGPRGLGETQYF.

V and J are TRBV7-2 and TRBJ2-5; D remains ambiguous. Germline V gives CDR1 SGHTA, CDR2 FQGNSA. CDR3 length: 14 amino acids. The V and J ends lost 2 bases and 0 bases respectively, with 7 bases between them. CDR3 amino acids: CASSLSRNQETQYF. CDR3 sequence (DNA): TGTGCCAGCAGCTTATCGCGGAACCAAGAGACCCAGTACTTC.

This clone was seen just once. The V gene is TRBV5-1, the J gene TRBJ1-5; maybe TRBD1 (5 bases). Germline V CDR1 and CDR2: SGHRS, YFSETQ. The germline V and J ends were trimmed by 2 bases and 6 bases, with 12 bases remaining between them. The CDR3 length is 14 residues. DNA for the CDR3: TGCGCCAGCAGCTTCGACAGCGGGGGTCAGCCCCAGCATTTT. Translating gives CASSFDSGGQPQHF. Variable domain in full (rest from reference TRBV5-1 and TRBJ1-5): KAGVTQTPRYLIKTRGQQVTLSCSPISGHRSVSWYQQTPGQGLQFLFEYFSETQRNKGNFPGRFSGRQFSNSRSEMNVSTLELGDSALYLCASSFDSGGQPQHFGDGTRLSIL.

The chain links TRBV9 to TRBJ2-7; possible D gene TRBD2, 6 bases. This CDR3 has 14 amino acids. Per germline, CDR1 SGDLS and CDR2 YYNGEE. Trimming stripped 4 bases from V and 1 base from J, with 12 bases between. The CDR3 DNA sequence: TGTGCCAGCAGCTCGCGGGACCCTTCCTACGAGCAGTACTTC. Amino acid sequence: CASSSRDPSYEQYF.

The chain is built from TRBV11-1 and TRBJ2-1, with 9 bases fitting TRBD2. The germline V gene encodes CDR1 SGHAT and CDR2 FQDESV (reference sequence). This CDR3 has 15 residues. V shed 5 bases and J 6 bases; nucleotides not matched to a gene: 8. The CDR3 region is CASSAGGLASNEQFF. CDR3 in DNA: TGTGCCAGCAGCGCAGGGGGACTAGCTTCCAATGAGCAGTTCTTC.

A remark on this clone: One junction end does not reproduce the germline sequence, and a read error may be involved. The chain carries TRBV14 and TRBJ1-2, with D unclear. This CDR3 spans 10 amino acids. CDR1 is SGHDN, CDR2 FVKESK, per germline. In DNA form, the CDR3 reads TGTGCCAGCAGCCAAGGGTCACCGGCCTTC. Amino acids: CASSQGSPAF.

The rearrangement links TRBV19 to TRBJ2-1; maybe TRBD2 (5 bases). Trimming removed 3 bases from V and 1 base from J, with 13 bases in between. Germline V lookup: CDR1 LNHDA, CDR2 SQIVND (reference sequence). There are 16 residues in the CDR3. The CDR3 protein is CASSIKRWRSYNEQFF. For the CDR3, the DNA is TGTGCCAGTAGTATTAAGCGGTGGCGTTCCTACAATGAGCAGTTCTTC.

This rearrangement joins TRBV7-2 to TRBJ2-7, with a tentative D call TRBD1 (5 bases). V was pared by 5 bases and J by 4 bases, with 15 bases between. This CDR3 is 14 amino acids long. Germline V gives CDR1 SGHTA, CDR2 FQGNSA. The CDR3 sequence is CASSIGRTGYEQYF. CDR3 sequence (DNA): TGTGCCAGCAGCATCGGGCGTACAGGATACGAGCAGTACTTC.

This sequence joins TRBV7-9 and TRBJ1-6; D is unresolved. V was pared by 1 base and J by 9 bases, with 10 bases between. Germline V gives CDR1 SEHNR, CDR2 FQNEAQ (reference sequence). There are 14 residues in the CDR3. The chain's CDR3 is CASSLVRGTSPLHF. The DNA for the CDR3 is TGTGCCAGCAGCTTAGTACGGGGTACTTCACCCCTCCACTTT. The full variable domain, with the rest looked up from reference TRBV7-9 and TRBJ1-6, is DTGVSQNPRHKITKRGQNVTFRCDPISEHNRLYWYRQTLGQGPEFLTYFQNEAQLEKSRLLSDRFSAERPKGSFSTLEIQRTEQGDSAMYLCASSLVRGTSPLHFGNGTRLTVT.

In its sample, this clone was seen once. V is TRBV9 and J is TRBJ1-1; 7 bases map to TRBD1. The CDR3 spans 14 residues. The V gene's germline CDR1 is SGDLS and CDR2 YYNGEE. Trimming removed 7 bases from V and 0 bases from J; junction bases left unmatched: 6. The CDR3: CASDSGGMNTEAFF. In nucleotides, the CDR3 is TGTGCCAGCGATTCAGGGGGAATGAACACTGAAGCTTTCTTT.

The chain employs TRBV19 and TRBJ1-3; TRBD1 matches 9 bases. The CDR3 extends over 16 amino acids. Looked up from germline, CDR1 is LNHDA and CDR2 is SQIVND (reference sequence). The trim removed 6 bases at V and 2 bases at J, leaving 8 bases unmatched. In DNA form, the CDR3 reads TGTGCCAGTAGAAACCCGGGACAGGGAGCTGGAAACACCATATATTTT. Protein: CASRNPGQGAGNTIYF.

The rearrangement uses TRBV7-8 and TRBJ1-2; TRBD1 is a possible D gene (5 bases). The V and J ends lost 1 base and 4 bases respectively, with 13 bases between them. This CDR3 region has 15 residues. CDR1 is SGHVS and CDR2 is FQNEAQ in the germline V gene. In nucleotides, the CDR3 is TGTGCCAGCAGCTTAGTGGGGGGTAATCCCTATGGCTACACCTTC. Translating it yields CASSLVGGNPYGYTF.

This chain links TRBV29-1 with TRBJ1-1; weak D call: TRBD1 (6 bases). The V end was cut by 5 bases, the J end by 5 bases, with 12 bases between. This CDR3 region has 12 residues. Germline CDR1 and CDR2: SQVTM and ANQGSEA. The CDR3 loop reads CSVFQGLTEAFF. DNA for the CDR3: TGCAGCGTTTTCCAGGGGCTGACTGAAGCTTTCTTT.

The chain uses TRBV7-2 and TRBJ2-5, with 7 bases identical to TRBD1. In germline, CDR1 is SGHTA, CDR2 FQGNSA. The V and J ends lost 5 bases and 4 bases, in that order; junction bases with no gene match: 7. The CDR3 loop spans 14 amino acids. The DNA of the CDR3 is TGTGCCAGCAGCGACCGACAGGGATCAGAGACCCAGTACTTC. Translated: CASSDRQGSETQYF.

This chain links TRBV18 with TRBJ1-5, with TRBD1 matching 9 bases. CDR1 is KGHSH, CDR2 LQKENI, per germline. The length of the CDR3 is 15 residues. V dropped 3 bases and J dropped 6; count of bases not matched to a gene: 6. CDR3 bases: TGTGCCAGCTCACCCACAGGGGGCACCCTTCAGCCCCAGCATTTT. This gives the protein CASSPTGGTLQPQHF.

V is TRBV7-2 and J is TRBJ1-2, with TRBD1 matching 10 bases. CDR1 and CDR2 from the germline V gene are SGHTA and FQGNSA. CDR3 size: 16 residues. J gave up 2 bases and V 5 bases, and 8 bases lay outside the gene matches. The chain's CDR3 is CASSPIRTGGNYGYTF. The CDR3 DNA follows: TGTGCCAGCAGCCCAATACGGACAGGGGGAAACTATGGCTACACCTTC.

The CDR3 nucleotides are TGTGCCATCAGTGAGGACCAGGGGGGAAACTATGGCTACACCTTC. This gives the protein CAISEDQGGNYGYTF. The chain recombines TRBV10-3 with TRBJ1-2; the match to TRBD1 covers 7 bases. The CDR3 runs 15 residues. The junction had 5 bases not matched to a gene; V was cut back by 2 bases and J by 2 bases. Germline CDR1 is ENHRY and CDR2 is SYGVKD.

A single count supports this clone. The chain employs TRBV4-2 and TRBJ1-1; D may be TRBD1 (6 bases). Germline CDR1 is LGHNA and CDR2 is YNFKEQ. Trimming shortened V by 1 base and J by 3 bases, and 12 bases separated the two germline ends. The CDR3 has 15 residues. Here the CDR3 reads CASSQVAGEDTEAFF. The CDR3 nucleotides read TGTGCCAGCAGCCAAGTAGCAGGGGAAGACACTGAAGCTTTCTTT.

CDR3 amino acids: CASSFTGGLGGYTF. The CDR3 DNA reads as TGTGCCAGCAGTTTTACAGGGGGCCTCGGTGGCTACACCTTC. The chain carries TRBV27 and TRBJ1-2; 9 bases agree with TRBD1. This CDR3 is built from 14 residues. The trim removed 3 bases at V and 7 bases at J, leaving 6 bases unmatched. Germline CDR1 and CDR2: MNHEY and SMNVEV (reference sequence).

The chain has TRBV9 and TRBJ1-2; possible D gene TRBD1, 5 bases. With 0 bases removed from V and 3 bases from J, the gap between germline ends came to 12 bases. The germline CDR1 and CDR2 sequences are SGDLS and YYNGEE. The length of the CDR3 is 15 residues. This CDR3 reads CASSVGGGRDYGYTF. CDR3 DNA: TGTGCCAGCAGCGTAGGCGGGGGTCGAGACTATGGCTACACCTTC.

The chain is built from TRBV1 and TRBJ2-5; the listed D gene, TRBD2, was not tested against the DNA. TRBV1 counts as a pseudogene. This CDR3 is 16 amino acids long. The CDR3 coding sequence is TGCACCAGCAGACGCCGAAGCGGGGGGGCAAGGGAGACCCAGTACTTC. It yields the protein CTSRRRSGGARETQYF.